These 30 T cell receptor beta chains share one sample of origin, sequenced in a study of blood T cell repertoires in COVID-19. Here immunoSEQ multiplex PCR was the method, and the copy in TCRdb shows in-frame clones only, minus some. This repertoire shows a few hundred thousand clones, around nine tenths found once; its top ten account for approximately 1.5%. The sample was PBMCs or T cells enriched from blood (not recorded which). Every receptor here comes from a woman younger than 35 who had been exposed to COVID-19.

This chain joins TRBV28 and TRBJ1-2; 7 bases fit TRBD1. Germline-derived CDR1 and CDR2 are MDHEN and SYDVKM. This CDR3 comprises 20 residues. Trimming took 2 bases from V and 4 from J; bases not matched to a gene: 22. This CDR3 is CASSLLKPDTWDSLVYGYTF. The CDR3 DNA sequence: TGTGCCAGCAGTTTACTAAAACCCGACACCTGGGACAGTCTAGTCTATGGCTACACCTTC.

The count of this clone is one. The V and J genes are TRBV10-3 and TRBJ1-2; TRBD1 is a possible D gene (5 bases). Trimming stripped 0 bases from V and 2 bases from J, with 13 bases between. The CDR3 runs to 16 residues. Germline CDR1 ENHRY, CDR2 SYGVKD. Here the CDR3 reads CAISESHRGGNYGYTF. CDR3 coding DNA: TGTGCCATCAGTGAGTCGCACCGGGGGGGGAACTATGGCTACACCTTC.

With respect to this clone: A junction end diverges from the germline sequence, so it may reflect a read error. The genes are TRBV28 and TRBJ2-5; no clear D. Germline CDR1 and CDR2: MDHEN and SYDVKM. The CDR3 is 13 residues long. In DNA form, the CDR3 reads TGTGCCAGCAGTTTCACTAATAAAGAGGCCCAGTACTTC. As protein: CASSFTNKEAQYF.

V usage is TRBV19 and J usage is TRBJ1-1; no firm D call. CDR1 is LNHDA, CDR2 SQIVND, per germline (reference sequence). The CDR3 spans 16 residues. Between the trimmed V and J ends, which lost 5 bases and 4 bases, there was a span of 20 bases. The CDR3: CASSARGLGEATEAFF. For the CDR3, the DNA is TGTGCCAGTAGTGCTCGAGGACTCGGCGAAGCCACTGAAGCTTTCTTT.

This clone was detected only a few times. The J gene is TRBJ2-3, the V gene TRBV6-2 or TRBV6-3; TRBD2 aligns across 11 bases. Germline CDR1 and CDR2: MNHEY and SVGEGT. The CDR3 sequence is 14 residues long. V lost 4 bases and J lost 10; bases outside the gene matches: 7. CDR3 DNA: TGTGCCAGCAGTTTAATAGCGGGGGGGAAGGCGCAGTATTTT. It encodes CASSLIAGGKAQYF.

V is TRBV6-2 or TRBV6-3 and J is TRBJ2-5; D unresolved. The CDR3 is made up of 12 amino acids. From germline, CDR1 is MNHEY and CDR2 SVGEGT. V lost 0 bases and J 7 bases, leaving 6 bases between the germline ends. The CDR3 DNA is TGTGCCAGCAGTTACTCTTCGGGGACCCAGTACTTC. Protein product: CASSYSSGTQYF.

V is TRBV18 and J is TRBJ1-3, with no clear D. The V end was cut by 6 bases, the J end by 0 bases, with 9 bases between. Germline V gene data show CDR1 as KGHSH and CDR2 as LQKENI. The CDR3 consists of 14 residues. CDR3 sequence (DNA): TGTGCCAGCTCCGGGGTTAACTCTGGAAACACCATATATTTT. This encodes CASSGVNSGNTIYF.

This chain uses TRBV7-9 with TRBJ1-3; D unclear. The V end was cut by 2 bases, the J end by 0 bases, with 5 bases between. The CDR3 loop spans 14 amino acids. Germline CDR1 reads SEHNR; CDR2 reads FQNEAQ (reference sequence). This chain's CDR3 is CASSLSNSGNTIYF. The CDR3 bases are TGTGCCAGCAGCTTATCAAACTCTGGAAACACCATATATTTT.

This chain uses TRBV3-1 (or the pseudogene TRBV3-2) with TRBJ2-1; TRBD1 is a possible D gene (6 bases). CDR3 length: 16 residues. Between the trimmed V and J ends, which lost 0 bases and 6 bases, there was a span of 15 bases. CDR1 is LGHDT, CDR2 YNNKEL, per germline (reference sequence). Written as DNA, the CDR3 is TGTGCCAGCAGCCAAGATCGAACAGGGCTAGCCAATGAGCAGTTCTTC. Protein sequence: CASSQDRTGLANEQFF.

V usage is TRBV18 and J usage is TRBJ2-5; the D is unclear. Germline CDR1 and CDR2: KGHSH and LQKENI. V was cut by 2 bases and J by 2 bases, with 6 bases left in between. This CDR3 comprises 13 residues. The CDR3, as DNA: TGTGCCAGCTCACCAAACAGTCAAGAGACCCAGTACTTC. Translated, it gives CASSPNSQETQYF.

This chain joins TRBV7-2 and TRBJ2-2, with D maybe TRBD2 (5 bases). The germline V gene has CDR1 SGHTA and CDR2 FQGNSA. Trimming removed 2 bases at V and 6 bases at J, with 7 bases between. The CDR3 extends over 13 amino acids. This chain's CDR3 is CASSLTRAGELFF. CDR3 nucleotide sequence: TGTGCCAGCAGCTTAACGAGGGCCGGGGAGCTGTTTTTT.

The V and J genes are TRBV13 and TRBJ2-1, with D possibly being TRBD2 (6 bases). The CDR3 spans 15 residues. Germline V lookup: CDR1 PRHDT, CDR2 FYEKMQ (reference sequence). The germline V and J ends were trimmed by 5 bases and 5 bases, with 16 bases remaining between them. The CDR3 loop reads CASSNGGSKNNEQFF. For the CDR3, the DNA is TGTGCCAGCAGCAATGGAGGGTCCAAGAACAATGAGCAGTTCTTC.

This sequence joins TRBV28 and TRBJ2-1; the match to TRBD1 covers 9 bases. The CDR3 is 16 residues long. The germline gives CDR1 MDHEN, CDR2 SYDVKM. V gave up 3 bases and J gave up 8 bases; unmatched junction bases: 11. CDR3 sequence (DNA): TGTGCCAGCAGTTTCGTTAATAGTGACAGGGGGGATGAGCAGTTCTTC. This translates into CASSFVNSDRGDEQFF.

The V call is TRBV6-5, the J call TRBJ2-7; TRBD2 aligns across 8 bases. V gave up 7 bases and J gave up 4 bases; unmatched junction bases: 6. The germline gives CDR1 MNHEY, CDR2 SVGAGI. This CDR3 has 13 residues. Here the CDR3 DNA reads TGTGCCAGCAAAGGGACTAGTGGTTACGAGCAGTACTTC. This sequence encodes CASKGTSGYEQYF.

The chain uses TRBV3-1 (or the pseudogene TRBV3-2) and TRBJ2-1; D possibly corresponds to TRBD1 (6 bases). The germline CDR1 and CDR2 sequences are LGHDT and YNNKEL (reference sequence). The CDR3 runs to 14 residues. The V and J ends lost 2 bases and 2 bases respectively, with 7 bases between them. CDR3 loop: CASSQTGTYNEQFF. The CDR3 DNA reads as TGTGCCAGCAGCCAAACAGGGACCTACAATGAGCAGTTCTTC.

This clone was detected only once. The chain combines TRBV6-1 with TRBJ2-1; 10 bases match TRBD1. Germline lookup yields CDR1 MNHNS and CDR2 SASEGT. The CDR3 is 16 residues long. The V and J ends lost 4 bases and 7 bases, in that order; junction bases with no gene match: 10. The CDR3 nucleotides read TGTGCCAGCAGTGTTTCCGGGACAGGGGTAGAGAATGAGCAGTTCTTC. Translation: CASSVSGTGVENEQFF.

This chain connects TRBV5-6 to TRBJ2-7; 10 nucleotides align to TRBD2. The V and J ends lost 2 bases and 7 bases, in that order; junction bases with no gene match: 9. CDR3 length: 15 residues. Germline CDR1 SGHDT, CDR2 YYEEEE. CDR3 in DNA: TGTGCCAGCAGCTTTGGCCTAGCGGGAGTAGATGAGCAGTACTTC. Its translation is CASSFGLAGVDEQYF.

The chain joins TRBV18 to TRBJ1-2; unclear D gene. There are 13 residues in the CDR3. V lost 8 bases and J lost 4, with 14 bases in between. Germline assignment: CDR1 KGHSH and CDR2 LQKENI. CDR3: CASLDGLSYGYTF. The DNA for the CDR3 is TGTGCCAGCCTAGACGGTCTATCCTATGGCTACACCTTC.

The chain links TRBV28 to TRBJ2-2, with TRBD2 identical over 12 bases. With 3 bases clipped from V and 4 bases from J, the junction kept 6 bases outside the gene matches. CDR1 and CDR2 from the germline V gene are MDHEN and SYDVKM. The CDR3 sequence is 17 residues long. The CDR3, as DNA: TGTGCCAGCAGTTTGGCTAGCGGGAGGGCAGGCACCGGGGAGCTGTTTTTT. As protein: CASSLASGRAGTGELFF. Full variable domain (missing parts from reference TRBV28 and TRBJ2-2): DVKVTQSSRYLVKRTGEKVFLECVQDMDHENMFWYRQDPGLGLRLIYFSYDVKMKEKGDIPEGYSVSREKKERFSLILESASTNQTSMYLCASSLASGRAGTGELFFGEGSRLTVL.

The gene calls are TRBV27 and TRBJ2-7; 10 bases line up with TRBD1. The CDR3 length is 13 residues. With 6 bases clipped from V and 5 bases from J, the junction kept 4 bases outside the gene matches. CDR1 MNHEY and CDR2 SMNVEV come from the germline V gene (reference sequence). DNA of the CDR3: TGTGCCAGCAGCTGGGACAGGGGCCACGAGCAGTACTTC. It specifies CASSWDRGHEQYF.

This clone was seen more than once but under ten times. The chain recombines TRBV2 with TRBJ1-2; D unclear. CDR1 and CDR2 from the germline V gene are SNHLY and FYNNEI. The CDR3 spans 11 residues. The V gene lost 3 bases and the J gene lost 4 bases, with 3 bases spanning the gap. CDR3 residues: CASSDSYGYTF. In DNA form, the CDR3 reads TGTGCCAGCAGTGACAGCTATGGCTACACCTTC. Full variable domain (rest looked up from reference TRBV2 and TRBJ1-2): EPEVTQTPSHQVTQMGQEVILRCVPISNHLYFYWYRQILGQKVEFLVSFYNNEISEKSEIFDDQFSVERPDGSNFTLKIRSTKLEDSAMYFCASSDSYGYTFGSGTRLTVV.

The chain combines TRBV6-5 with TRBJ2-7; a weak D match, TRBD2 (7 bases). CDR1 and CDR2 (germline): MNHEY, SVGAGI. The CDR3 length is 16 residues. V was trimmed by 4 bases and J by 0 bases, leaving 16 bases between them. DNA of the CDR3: TGTGCCAGCAGTTTCCGCAGCGGGACAAGCTCCTACGAGCAGTACTTC. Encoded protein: CASSFRSGTSSYEQYF.

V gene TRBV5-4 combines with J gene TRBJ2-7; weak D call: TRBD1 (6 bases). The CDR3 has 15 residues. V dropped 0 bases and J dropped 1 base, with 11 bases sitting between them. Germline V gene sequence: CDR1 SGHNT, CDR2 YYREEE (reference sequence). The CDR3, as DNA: TGTGCCAGCAGCTTGGGGGCAGGGGCATCCTACGAGCAGTACTTC. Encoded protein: CASSLGAGASYEQYF.

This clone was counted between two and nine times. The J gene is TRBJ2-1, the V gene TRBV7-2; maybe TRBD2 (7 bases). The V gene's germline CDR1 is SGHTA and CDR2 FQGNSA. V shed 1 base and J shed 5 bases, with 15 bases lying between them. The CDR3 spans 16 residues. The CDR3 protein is CASSLGRGALNNEQFF. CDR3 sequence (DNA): TGTGCCAGCAGCTTAGGCCGGGGGGCCCTCAACAATGAGCAGTTCTTC.

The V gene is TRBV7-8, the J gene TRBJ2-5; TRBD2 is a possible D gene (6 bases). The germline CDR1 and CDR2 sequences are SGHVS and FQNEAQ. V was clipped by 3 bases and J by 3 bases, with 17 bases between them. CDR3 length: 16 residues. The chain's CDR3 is CASSFSLTGEEETQYF. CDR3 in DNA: TGTGCCAGCAGCTTCTCTCTTACGGGAGAGGAAGAGACCCAGTACTTC.

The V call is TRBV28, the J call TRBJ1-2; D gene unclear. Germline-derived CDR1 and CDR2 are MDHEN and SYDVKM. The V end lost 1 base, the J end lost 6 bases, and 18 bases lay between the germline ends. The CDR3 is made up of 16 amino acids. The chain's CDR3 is CASSLSPGGTTDGYTF. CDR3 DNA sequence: TGTGCCAGCAGTTTATCCCCCGGCGGAACCACCGATGGCTACACCTTC.

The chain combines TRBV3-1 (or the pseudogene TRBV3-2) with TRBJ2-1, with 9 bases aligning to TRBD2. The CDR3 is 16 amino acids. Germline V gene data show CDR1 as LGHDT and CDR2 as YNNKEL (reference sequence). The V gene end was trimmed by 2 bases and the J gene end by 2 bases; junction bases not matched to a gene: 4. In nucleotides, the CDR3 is TGTGCCAGCAGCCAAAACAGACTAGCGGCCTACAATGAGCAGTTCTTC. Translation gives CASSQNRLAAYNEQFF.

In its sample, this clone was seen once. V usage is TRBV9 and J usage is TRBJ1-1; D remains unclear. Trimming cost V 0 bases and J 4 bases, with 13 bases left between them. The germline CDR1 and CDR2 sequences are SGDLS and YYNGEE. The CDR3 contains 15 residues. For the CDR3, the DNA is TGTGCCAGCAGCGTAGGTCCGGGAGGCGTCACTGAAGCTTTCTTT. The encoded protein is CASSVGPGGVTEAFF.

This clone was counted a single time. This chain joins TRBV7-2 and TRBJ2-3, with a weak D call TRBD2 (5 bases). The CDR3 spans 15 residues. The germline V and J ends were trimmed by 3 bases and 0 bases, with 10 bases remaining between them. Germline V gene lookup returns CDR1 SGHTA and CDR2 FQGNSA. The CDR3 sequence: CASSFSGVSTDTQYF. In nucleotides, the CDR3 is TGTGCCAGCAGCTTCAGCGGAGTCAGCACAGATACGCAGTATTTT.

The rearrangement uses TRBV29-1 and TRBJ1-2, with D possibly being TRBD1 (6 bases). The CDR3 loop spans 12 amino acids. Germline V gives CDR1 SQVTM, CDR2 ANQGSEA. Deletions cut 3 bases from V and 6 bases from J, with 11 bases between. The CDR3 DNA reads TGCAGCGTTGATGACAGGCTCAATGGCTACACCTTC. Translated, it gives CSVDDRLNGYTF.